This T cell receptor beta chain was recovered during a study of shared clonotypes between healthy human individuals. The CDR3 has 11 residues. Looked up from germline, CDR1 is SEHNR and CDR2 is FQNEAQ (reference sequence). Between the trimmed V and J ends, which lost 9 bases and 12 bases, there was a span of 17 bases. Adult donors, all healthy and HIV-negative, had no recent acute infections or vaccinations. Unsorted samples used tens of millions of PBMCs for genomic DNA. Sequencing was performed with immunoSEQ multiplex PCR; in TCRdb, only in-frame clones are kept and a portion is missing. The repertoire has about 490,000 clones, about 80% of them found once; the top ten carry about 12%.

Sequenced sample: PBMCs. The clonotype originates from a woman between 40 and 50 years old in good health. Some clones in this sample may be carry-over from other donors' samples. V is TRBV7-9 and J is TRBJ2-5; D uncertain. CDR3 residues: CARTSLPIKYF. The CDR3 DNA is TGTGCCAGGACTTCGCTGCCTATTAAGTACTTC.